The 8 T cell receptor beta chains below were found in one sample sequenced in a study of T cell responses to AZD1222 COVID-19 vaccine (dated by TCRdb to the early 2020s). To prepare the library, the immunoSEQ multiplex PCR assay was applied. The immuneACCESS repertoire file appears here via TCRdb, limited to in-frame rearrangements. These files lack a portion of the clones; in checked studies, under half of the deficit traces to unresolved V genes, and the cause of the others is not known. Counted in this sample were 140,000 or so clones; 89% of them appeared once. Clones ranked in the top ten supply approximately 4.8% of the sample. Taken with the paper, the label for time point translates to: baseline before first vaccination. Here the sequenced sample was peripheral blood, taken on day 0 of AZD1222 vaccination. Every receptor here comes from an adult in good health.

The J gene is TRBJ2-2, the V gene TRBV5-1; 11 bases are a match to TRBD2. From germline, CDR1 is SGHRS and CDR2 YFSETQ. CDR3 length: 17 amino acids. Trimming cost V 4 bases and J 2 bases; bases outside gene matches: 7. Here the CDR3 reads CASSPSGGRYNTGELFF. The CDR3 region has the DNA TGCGCCAGCAGCCCTAGCGGGGGGCGATATAACACCGGGGAGCTGTTTTTT.

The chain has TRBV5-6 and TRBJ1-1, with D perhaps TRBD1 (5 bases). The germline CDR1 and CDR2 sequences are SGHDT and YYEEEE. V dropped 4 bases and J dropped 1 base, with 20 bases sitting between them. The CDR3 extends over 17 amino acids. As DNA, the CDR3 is TGTGCCAGCAGCCCGCAGTCGGGACTCCCAGGGAACACTGAAGCTTTCTTT. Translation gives CASSPQSGLPGNTEAFF. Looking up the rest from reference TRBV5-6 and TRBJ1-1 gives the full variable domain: DAGVTQSPTHLIKTRGQQVTLRCSPKSGHDTVSWYQQALGQGPQFIFQYYEEEERQRGNFPDRFSGHQFPNYSSELNVNALLLGDSALYLCASSPQSGLPGNTEAFFGQGTRLTVV.

The CDR3 here is CASSTDTGLYGYTF. CDR3 nucleotide sequence: TGTGCCAGCAGTACCGACACAGGACTCTATGGCTACACCTTC. The chain links TRBV2 to TRBJ1-2, with TRBD1 as a possible D gene (5 bases). Germline V gene lookup returns CDR1 SNHLY and CDR2 FYNNEI. The CDR3 consists of 14 residues. Trimming removed 5 bases at V and 4 bases at J, with 14 bases between.

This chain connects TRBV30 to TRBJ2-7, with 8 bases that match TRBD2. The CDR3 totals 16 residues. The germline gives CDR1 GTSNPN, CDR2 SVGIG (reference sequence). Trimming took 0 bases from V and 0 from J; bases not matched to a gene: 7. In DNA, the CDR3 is TGTGCCTGGAGTGTACGTGCGGGGGGAAGCTCCTACGAGCAGTACTTC. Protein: CAWSVRAGGSSYEQYF.

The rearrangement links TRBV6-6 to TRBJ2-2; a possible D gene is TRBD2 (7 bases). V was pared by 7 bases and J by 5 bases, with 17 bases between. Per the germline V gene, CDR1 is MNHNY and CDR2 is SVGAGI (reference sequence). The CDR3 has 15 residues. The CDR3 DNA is TGTGCCAGCACCCTTAGAGGGGGGGGTACCGGGGAGCTGTTTTTT. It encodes CASTLRGGGTGELFF.

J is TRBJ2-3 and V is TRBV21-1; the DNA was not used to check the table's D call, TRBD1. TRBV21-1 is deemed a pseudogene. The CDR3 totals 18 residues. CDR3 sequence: CASSKCGGRSKGTDTQYF. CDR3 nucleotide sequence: TGTGCCAGCAGCAAATGTGGGGGCCGATCGAAAGGCACAGATACGCAGTATTTT.

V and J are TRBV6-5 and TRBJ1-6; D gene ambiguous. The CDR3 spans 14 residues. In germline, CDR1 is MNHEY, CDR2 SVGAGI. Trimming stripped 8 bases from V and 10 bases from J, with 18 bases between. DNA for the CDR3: TGTGCCAGCTCGGACCAGCCCTTTGGGTCACCCCTCCACTTT. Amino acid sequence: CASSDQPFGSPLHF.

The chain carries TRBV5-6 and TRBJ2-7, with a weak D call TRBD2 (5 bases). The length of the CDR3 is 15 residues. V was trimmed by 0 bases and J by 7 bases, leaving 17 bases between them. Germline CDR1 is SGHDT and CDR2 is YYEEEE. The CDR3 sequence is CASSLARLSLGEQYF. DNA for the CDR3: TGTGCCAGCAGCTTGGCCAGACTATCACTGGGAGAGCAGTACTTC.